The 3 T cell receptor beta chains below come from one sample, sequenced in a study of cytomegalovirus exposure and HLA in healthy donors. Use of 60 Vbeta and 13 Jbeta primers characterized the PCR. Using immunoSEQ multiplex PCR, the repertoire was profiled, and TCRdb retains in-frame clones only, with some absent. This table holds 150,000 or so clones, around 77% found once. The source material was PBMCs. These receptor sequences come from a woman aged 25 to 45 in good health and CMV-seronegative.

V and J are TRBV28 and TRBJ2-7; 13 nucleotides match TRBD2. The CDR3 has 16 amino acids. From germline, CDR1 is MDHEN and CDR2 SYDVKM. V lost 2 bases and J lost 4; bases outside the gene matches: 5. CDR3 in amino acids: CASSLTSGRALYEQYF. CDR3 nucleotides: TGTGCCAGCAGTTTAACTAGCGGGAGGGCGCTATACGAGCAGTACTTC.

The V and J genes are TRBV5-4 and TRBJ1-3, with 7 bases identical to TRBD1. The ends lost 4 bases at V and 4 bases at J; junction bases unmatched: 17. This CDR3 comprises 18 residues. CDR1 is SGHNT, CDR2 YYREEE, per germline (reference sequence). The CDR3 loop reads CASSVLQGIGSSGNTIYF. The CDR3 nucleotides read TGTGCCAGCAGCGTACTACAGGGGATCGGTTCATCAGGAAACACCATATATTTT.

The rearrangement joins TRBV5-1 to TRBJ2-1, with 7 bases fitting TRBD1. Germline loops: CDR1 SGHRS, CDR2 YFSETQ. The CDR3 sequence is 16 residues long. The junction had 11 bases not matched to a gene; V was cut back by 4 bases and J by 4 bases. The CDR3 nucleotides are TGCGCCAGCAGCCAAGCCCCGATGGGACAGTACAATGAGCAGTTCTTC. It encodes CASSQAPMGQYNEQFF.